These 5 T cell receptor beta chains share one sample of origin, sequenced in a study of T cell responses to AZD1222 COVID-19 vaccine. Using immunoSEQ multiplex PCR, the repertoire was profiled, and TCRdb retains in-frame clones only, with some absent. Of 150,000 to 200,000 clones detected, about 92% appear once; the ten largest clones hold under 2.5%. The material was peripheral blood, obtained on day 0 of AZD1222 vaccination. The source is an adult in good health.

CDR3 residues: CASSRDLSSYNEQFF. In nucleotides, the CDR3 is TGCGCCAGCAGCCGGGACTTGAGCTCCTACAATGAGCAGTTCTTC. The chain joins TRBV10-1 to TRBJ2-1; a weak D match, TRBD2 (6 bases). Germline values: CDR1 WNHNN, CDR2 SYGVQD (reference sequence). This CDR3 has 15 amino acids. V was cut by 6 bases and J by 0 bases, with 12 bases left in between.

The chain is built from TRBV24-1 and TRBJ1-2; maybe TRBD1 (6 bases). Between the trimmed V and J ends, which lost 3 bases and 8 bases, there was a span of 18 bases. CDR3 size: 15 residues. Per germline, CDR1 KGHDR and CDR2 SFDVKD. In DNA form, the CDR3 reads TGTGCCACCAGTGATCCCGGGACACCGGTGGAGGGCTACACCTTC. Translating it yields CATSDPGTPVEGYTF.

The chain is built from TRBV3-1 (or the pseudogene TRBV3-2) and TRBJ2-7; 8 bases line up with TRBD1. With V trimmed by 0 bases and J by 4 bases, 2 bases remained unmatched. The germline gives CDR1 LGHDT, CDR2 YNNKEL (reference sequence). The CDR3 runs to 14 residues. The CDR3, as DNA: TGTGCCAGCAGCCAAGACAGGGGGCCATACGAGCAGTACTTC. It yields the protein CASSQDRGPYEQYF.

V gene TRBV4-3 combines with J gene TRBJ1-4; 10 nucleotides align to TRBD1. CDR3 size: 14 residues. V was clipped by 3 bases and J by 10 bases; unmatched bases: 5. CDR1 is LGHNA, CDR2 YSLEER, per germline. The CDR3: CASSQDRGTTKLFF. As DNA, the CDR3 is TGCGCCAGCAGCCAGGACAGGGGGACGACAAAACTGTTTTTT.

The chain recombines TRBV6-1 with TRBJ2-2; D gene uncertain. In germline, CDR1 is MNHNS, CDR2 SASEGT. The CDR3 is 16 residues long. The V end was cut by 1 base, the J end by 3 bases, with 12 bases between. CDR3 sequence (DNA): TGTGCCAGCAGTGAAGGAACGTTAGGTTACACCGGGGAGCTGTTTTTT. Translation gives CASSEGTLGYTGELFF.